Shown below are 31 T cell receptor beta chains from a single sample sequenced in a study of T cell repertoires in cytomegalovirus infection. TCRdb analysed the reads with MiXCR anew, one entry per CDR3 protein. The data show some 440,000 distinct CDR3 sequences, approximately 31% seen once. The sample was PBMCs. These receptor sequences come from a human donor in good health (CMV status not recorded). Some clones in this sample may be carry-over from other donors' samples.

This clonotype was detected a few times. The rearrangement links TRBV19 to TRBJ2-3, with D uncertain. V was cut by 6 bases and J by 7 bases, with 14 bases left in between. This CDR3 region has 13 residues. Germline V lookup: CDR1 LNHDA, CDR2 SQIVND (reference sequence). The CDR3 protein is CASSIRASNTQYF. Written as DNA, the CDR3 is TGTGCCAGTAGCATTCGGGCTTCTAATACGCAGTATTTT.

At least ten counts were recorded for this clonotype. V usage is TRBV7-8 and J usage is TRBJ1-1; D is possibly TRBD1 (6 bases). The germline V gene encodes CDR1 SGHVS and CDR2 FQNEAQ. The CDR3 sequence is 14 residues long. The V gene lost 5 bases and the J gene lost 3 bases, with 13 bases spanning the gap. CDR3 bases: TGTGCCAGCAGCCCCCGGGACATACACACTGAAGCTTTCTTT. This gives the protein CASSPRDIHTEAFF.

The V gene is TRBV6-5, the J gene TRBJ2-3, with D possibly TRBD1 on 5 matching bases. The CDR3 consists of 16 residues. Per the germline V gene, CDR1 is MNHEY and CDR2 is SVGAGI. Trimming removed 0 bases at V and 0 bases at J, with 10 bases between. In nucleotides, the CDR3 is TGTGCCAGCAGTTACTCGACAGCCTCTAGCACAGATACGCAGTATTTT. It yields the protein CASSYSTASSTDTQYF.

Here the CDR3 DNA reads TGTGCCAGCAAAAGACAGGGGGCCGGCAATCAGCCCCAGCATTTT. This gives the protein CASKRQGAGNQPQHF. This chain uses TRBV6-1 with TRBJ1-5, with 10 bases aligning to TRBD1. Germline V CDR1 and CDR2: MNHNS, SASEGT. The trim removed 7 bases at V and 2 bases at J, leaving 5 bases unmatched. CDR3 size: 15 residues.

The chain is built from TRBV6-6 and TRBJ2-7; D gene ambiguous. Trimming cost V 5 bases and J 3 bases, with 17 bases left between them. Germline lookup yields CDR1 MNHNY and CDR2 SVGAGI (reference sequence). This CDR3 contains 15 residues. The chain's CDR3 is CASSVDGSDFYEQYF. Written as DNA, the CDR3 is TGTGCCAGCAGTGTGGACGGTTCGGATTTCTACGAGCAGTACTTC.

The rearrangement links TRBV12-3 or TRBV12-4 to TRBJ2-7; 7 nucleotides match TRBD1. The CDR3 length is 14 residues. V lost 4 bases to trimming and J lost 2 bases; unmatched junction nucleotides: 5. The CDR3 nucleotides read TGTGCCAGCAGTTCATACCAGGGGGCCTACGAGCAGTACTTC. It yields the protein CASSSYQGAYEQYF.

This clonotype has ten or more counts. V is TRBV7-2 and J is TRBJ2-3, with 10 bases identical to TRBD2. Germline V lookup: CDR1 SGHTA, CDR2 FQGNSA. This CDR3 has 17 residues. Germline trimming cut 5 bases from V and 3 bases from J; bases unmatched to any gene: 11. CDR3 coding DNA: TGTGCCAGCAGCCCCGGGGGTAGCGGGGGGATGACAGATACGCAGTATTTT. Its protein is CASSPGGSGGMTDTQYF.

This chain uses TRBV7-6 with TRBJ2-3, with D perhaps TRBD2 (6 bases). The CDR3 length is 15 residues. The germline gives CDR1 SGHVS, CDR2 FNYEAQ. Trimming shortened V by 5 bases and J by 4 bases, and 16 bases separated the two germline ends. This CDR3 reads CASSRDPREADTQYF. The CDR3 nucleotides read TGTGCCAGCAGCCGGGACCCAAGGGAGGCAGATACGCAGTATTTT.

Concerning this clonotype: The conserved phenylalanine or tryptophan normally closing the CDR3 is absent here, so this likely arose from a read error. The DNA is left out, because the CDR3 cannot be placed on it with certainty; the CDR3 is given as TCRdb lists it. The chain uses TRBV12-3 or TRBV12-4 and TRBJ1-5. The CDR3 region is 15 residues in length, termini included. The CDR3 sequence: CASSYPPPPLQPQPC.

V usage is TRBV4-1 and J usage is TRBJ2-7; D is possibly TRBD1 or TRBD2 (5 bases each). The germline V gene has CDR1 MGHRA and CDR2 YSYEKL. Trimming left V 1 base short and J 2 bases short, with 12 bases between. This CDR3 is 15 amino acids long. The CDR3 sequence: CASSQALQGAYEQYF. CDR3 DNA sequence: TGCGCCAGCAGCCAAGCCCTGCAGGGAGCCTACGAGCAGTACTTC.

This clonotype was seen more than once but under ten times. The genes are TRBV19 and TRBJ2-1; TRBD1 matches at 8 bases. This CDR3 has 15 residues. Germline loops: CDR1 LNHDA, CDR2 SQIVND (reference sequence). V gave up 1 base and J gave up 5 bases; unmatched junction bases: 4. The CDR3 DNA reads TGTGCCAGTAGTATAGGGGACAGGACTCACAATGAGCAGTTCTTC. Translating it yields CASSIGDRTHNEQFF.

The chain couples TRBV10-2 to TRBJ2-7; D is undetermined. V shed 3 bases and J shed 0 bases, with 3 bases lying between them. The CDR3 loop spans 12 amino acids. Germline V CDR1 and CDR2: WSHSY, SAAADI. The CDR3 spells CASSDDSYEQYF. The CDR3 DNA is TGCGCCAGCAGTGATGACTCCTACGAGCAGTACTTC.

The chain combines TRBV7-2 with TRBJ2-5; D uncertain. Germline V gene sequence: CDR1 SGHTA, CDR2 FQGNSA. The CDR3 consists of 14 residues. With 1 base removed from V and 1 base from J, the gap between germline ends came to 7 bases. This CDR3 reads CASSLDLCQETQYF. The DNA of the CDR3 is TGTGCCAGCAGCTTAGACCTTTGCCAAGAGACCCAGTACTTC. Based on the CDR3 plus reference TRBV7-2 and TRBJ2-5, the full variable domain is GAGVSQSPSNKVTEKGKDVELRCDPISGHTALYWYRQSLGQGLEFLIYFQGNSAPDKSGLPSDRFSAERTGGSVSTLTIQRTQQEDSAVYLCASSLDLCQETQYFGPGTRLLVL.

This rearrangement joins TRBV12-3 or TRBV12-4 to TRBJ1-1, with D perhaps matching TRBD1 (5 bases). V dropped 2 bases and J dropped 4 bases, with 11 bases sitting between them. The CDR3 covers 14 residues. CDR3 amino acids: CASSLSHGGTEAFF. CDR3 coding DNA: TGTGCCAGCAGTTTATCGCATGGGGGCACTGAAGCTTTCTTT.

The gene calls are TRBV2 and TRBJ2-3; D may be TRBD1 or TRBD2 (6 bases each). The germline V gene has CDR1 SNHLY and CDR2 FYNNEI. V lost 5 bases and J 8 bases, leaving 14 bases between the germline ends. This CDR3 comprises 13 residues. The CDR3 loop reads CASSSGGEATQYF. The DNA for the CDR3 is TGTGCCAGCAGTTCCGGGGGCGAGGCTACGCAGTATTTT. The full variable domain, completed using reference TRBV2 and TRBJ2-3, is EPEVTQTPSHQVTQMGQEVILRCVPISNHLYFYWYRQILGQKVEFLVSFYNNEISEKSEIFDDQFSVERPDGSNFTLKIRSTKLEDSAMYFCASSSGGEATQYFGPGTRLTVL.

V gene TRBV7-9 combines with J gene TRBJ2-7; 10 positions agree with TRBD1. The V gene end was trimmed by 5 bases and the J gene end by 5 bases; junction bases not matched to a gene: 9. This CDR3 contains 15 residues. Per the germline V gene, CDR1 is SEHNR and CDR2 is FQNEAQ (reference sequence). The CDR3 region has the DNA TGTGCCAGCAGCCAGGGGGACAGGGGTTCGCACGAGCAGTACTTC. Residues: CASSQGDRGSHEQYF. The full variable domain, rest sourced from reference TRBV7-9 and TRBJ2-7, is DTGVSQNPRHKITKRGQNVTFRCDPISEHNRLYWYRQTLGQGPEFLTYFQNEAQLEKSRLLSDRFSAERPKGSFSTLEIQRTEQGDSAMYLCASSQGDRGSHEQYFGPGTRLTVT.

This clonotype was seen only a few times. The rearrangement links TRBV20-1 to TRBJ2-7, with D perhaps TRBD1 (5 bases). Germline lookup yields CDR1 DFQATT and CDR2 SNEGSKA (reference sequence). This CDR3 spans 12 amino acids. Between the trimmed V and J ends, which lost 6 bases and 0 bases, there was a span of 9 bases. CDR3 bases: TGCAGTGCCTCGGACACCTCCTACGAGCAGTACTTC. It encodes CSASDTSYEQYF.

The table lists this clonotype with a few counts. The V gene is TRBV28, the J gene TRBJ2-2; D possibly matches TRBD1 or TRBD2 (5 bases each). Germline CDR1 and CDR2: MDHEN and SYDVKM. This CDR3 contains 12 residues. V dropped 7 bases and J dropped 6 bases, with 9 bases sitting between them. CDR3 nucleotides: TGTGCCAGCATGCAGGGACCCGGGGAGCTGTTTTTT. This codes for CASMQGPGELFF.

V is TRBV7-2 and J is TRBJ1-2, with D perhaps matching TRBD1 (5 bases). Trimming shortened V by 1 base and J by 5 bases, and 11 bases separated the two germline ends. Germline V gene data show CDR1 as SGHTA and CDR2 as FQGNSA. The CDR3 spans 14 residues. The CDR3 DNA sequence: TGTGCCAGCAGCTTAGGTGGGGCTAGGTATGGCTACACCTTC. Amino acids: CASSLGGARYGYTF.

The chain uses TRBV15 and TRBJ2-5; no clear D. Trimming stripped 0 bases from V and 5 bases from J, with 7 bases between. This CDR3 has 13 amino acids. Germline V lookup: CDR1 LNHNV, CDR2 YYDKDF (reference sequence). In DNA form, the CDR3 reads TGTGCCACCAGCAGAGAACCTCGGGAGACCCAGTACTTC. Translated: CATSREPRETQYF. Full variable domain (outside the CDR3, taken from reference TRBV15 and TRBJ2-5): DAMVIQNPRYQVTQFGKPVTLSCSQTLNHNVMYWYQQKSSQAPKLLFHYYDKDFNNEADTPDNFQSRRPNTSFCFLDIRSPGLGDTAMYLCATSREPRETQYFGPGTRLLVL.

Worth noting for this clonotype: This may be a read error, as it is one base from a much larger clone. The conserved closing phenylalanine or tryptophan is absent in this CDR3, likely reflecting a read error. The rearrangement uses TRBV7-8 and TRBJ2-5, with 7 bases matching TRBD2. The J segment lost 7 bases and the V segment lost 5 bases, leaving 7 bases of the junction unmatched. The CDR3 contains 13 residues. Germline V gene data show CDR1 as SGHVS and CDR2 as FQNEAQ. The CDR3: CASSPSGARTQYL. CDR3 DNA: TGTGCCAGCAGCCCTAGCGGAGCCCGGACCCAGTACTTA.

Remarks on this clonotype: It is likely a read error, because the conserved phenylalanine at the end of the CDR3 is missing. The V call is TRBV12-3 or TRBV12-4, the J call TRBJ2-1; D unclear. CDR3 length: 16 amino acids. Trimming took off 6 bases at V and 0 bases at J, with 15 bases between the two ends. CDR3 sequence reads: CASRIRAAGSYNEQFL. Here the CDR3 DNA reads TGTGCCAGCAGAATAAGGGCGGCTGGCTCCTACAATGAGCAGTTCTTA.

V is TRBV15 and J is TRBJ2-3; TRBD1 might be the D (7 bases). Trimming took 5 bases from V and 1 from J, leaving 13 bases between them. CDR1 and CDR2 (germline): LNHNV, YYDKDF (reference sequence). CDR3 length: 15 residues. This chain's CDR3 is CATSVTRGGTDTQYF. CDR3 nucleotides: TGTGCCACCAGCGTAACCAGGGGGGGCACAGATACGCAGTATTTT.

The sample holds many counts of this clonotype. V is TRBV7-2 and J is TRBJ2-7; TRBD1 agrees at 7 bases. The CDR3 totals 15 residues. The V gene end was trimmed by 4 bases and the J gene end by 3 bases; junction bases not matched to a gene: 9. Germline values: CDR1 SGHTA, CDR2 FQGNSA. This CDR3 reads CASSSGPGQLYEQYF. CDR3 nucleotide sequence: TGTGCCAGCAGCTCCGGCCCGGGACAGCTCTACGAGCAGTACTTC.

Many counts were recorded for this clonotype. This rearrangement joins TRBV20-1 to TRBJ1-2; 8 bases line up with TRBD1. CDR3 size: 17 residues. V shed 0 bases and J 4 bases; nucleotides not matched to a gene: 13. CDR1 and CDR2 (germline): DFQATT, SNEGSKA (reference sequence). The CDR3 spells CSARDSGQGIAIYGYTF. CDR3 in DNA: TGCAGTGCTAGAGATTCAGGACAGGGTATCGCCATCTATGGCTACACCTTC.

The chain recombines TRBV11-1 with TRBJ2-5; 13 bases line up with TRBD2. The V segment lost 4 bases and the J segment 5 bases; nucleotides outside the gene matches: 7. Germline loops: CDR1 SGHAT, CDR2 FQDESV (reference sequence). CDR3 size: 16 residues. CDR3 bases: TGTGCCAGCAGCTCAAGGACTAGCGGGGGTCTGGAGACCCAGTACTTC. Protein sequence: CASSSRTSGGLETQYF.

The J gene is TRBJ1-2, the V gene TRBV7-2, with D maybe TRBD1 (6 bases). Trimming removed 2 bases from V and 3 bases from J, with 16 bases in between. Germline V lookup: CDR1 SGHTA, CDR2 FQGNSA. This CDR3 region has 16 residues. CDR3 nucleotides: TGTGCCAGCAGCTTAAAGGGGGGGAGGGTTGACTATGGCTACACCTTC. It specifies CASSLKGGRVDYGYTF.

This clonotype was found a few times. V is TRBV20-1 and J is TRBJ2-1; weak D call: TRBD2 (6 bases). This CDR3 contains 12 residues. The V end was cut by 6 bases, the J end by 8 bases, with 14 bases between. Germline lookup yields CDR1 DFQATT and CDR2 SNEGSKA (reference sequence). The CDR3 is CSAPDYLYEQFF. As DNA, the CDR3 is TGCAGTGCCCCGGACTATCTCTATGAGCAGTTCTTC.

This sequence joins TRBV4-1 and TRBJ1-4; unclear D gene. The V end was cut by 2 bases, the J end by 7 bases, with 5 bases between. CDR1 is MGHRA, CDR2 YSYEKL, per germline. The CDR3 length is 12 residues. DNA for the CDR3: TGCGCCAGCAGCCAAAACGGTGAAAAACTGTTTTTT. This sequence encodes CASSQNGEKLFF.

This clonotype came up many times. The J gene is TRBJ1-1, the V gene TRBV7-8; tentative D call: TRBD1 (6 bases). Germline lookup yields CDR1 SGHVS and CDR2 FQNEAQ. CDR3 length equals 14 residues. V dropped 5 bases and J dropped 0 bases, with 10 bases sitting between them. The CDR3 reads CASSATGLNTEAFF. The CDR3 DNA is TGTGCCAGCAGCGCGACAGGACTGAACACTGAAGCTTTCTTT.

This clonotype was found a few times. The rearrangement joins TRBV24-1 to TRBJ2-3; D is undetermined. The germline V and J ends were trimmed by 7 bases and 0 bases, with 10 bases remaining between them. This CDR3 contains 14 residues. The V gene's germline CDR1 is KGHDR and CDR2 SFDVKD. The CDR3 nucleotides read TGTGCCACCAGCAATGGGGAAAGCACAGATACGCAGTATTTT. This sequence encodes CATSNGESTDTQYF.